These 20 T cell receptor beta chains were all obtained from the same sample, sequenced in a study of Graves' ophthalmopathy and Graves' hyperthyroidism (dated by TCRdb to the late 2010s). This sample was sequenced with an Illumina HiSeq 2000. TCR beta CDR3 regions were amplified from RNA transcripts for repertoire sequencing. HTBI primers and the Qiagen OneStep RT-PCR kit were used in a first-round RT-PCR, which was followed by a second-round multiplex PCR, size selection and purification. The public reads were reprocessed in TCRdb via fastp at Q25 and MiXCR, keeping in-frame beta chains. Rows merge per CDR3 protein into single entries with the most common DNA and genes. In this sample the table shows under 800,000 distinct CDR3 sequences, 22% of which occur a single time. 7.1% of the sample lies in the top ten. The sample consisted of peripheral blood. The receptor source for this set is a young woman with stable Graves' hyperthyroidism. Some clones in this sample may be carry-over from other donors' samples. Donor details come from another sample of the same person, matched by shared clones.

The chain employs TRBV28 and TRBJ2-3; the D is unclear. V was shortened by 3 bases and J by 6 bases, with 16 bases between the two germline ends. Per the germline V gene, CDR1 is MDHEN and CDR2 is SYDVKM. The CDR3 is 15 residues long. The CDR3 is CASSFGVTQFDTQYF. The CDR3 DNA is TGTGCCAGCAGTTTTGGAGTCACACAATTCGATACGCAGTATTTT.

This clonotype was picked up many times. The chain combines TRBV10-3 with TRBJ2-5, with 10 bases identical to TRBD2. The CDR3 sequence is 16 residues long. The junction had 5 bases not matched to a gene; V was cut back by 3 bases and J by 1 base. Looked up from germline, CDR1 is ENHRY and CDR2 is SYGVKD. The CDR3 loop is CAISDAGLAIQETQYF. CDR3 nucleotide sequence: TGTGCCATCAGTGACGCGGGACTAGCGATCCAAGAGACCCAGTACTTC.

This clonotype was seen more than once but under ten times. The rearrangement uses TRBV28 and TRBJ1-2; the D gene is possibly TRBD1 (5 bases). The germline V and J ends were trimmed by 6 bases and 8 bases, with 19 bases remaining between them. The CDR3 extends over 14 amino acids. Germline V lookup: CDR1 MDHEN, CDR2 SYDVKM. Here the CDR3 reads CASRPGTQENGYTF. In DNA, the CDR3 is TGTGCCAGCAGGCCCGGGACCCAAGAGAACGGCTACACCTTC.

This clonotype has a count of ten or more. V usage is TRBV12-3 or TRBV12-4 and J usage is TRBJ1-1; 9 bases agree with TRBD1. There are 15 residues in the CDR3. V dropped 5 bases and J dropped 1; count of bases not matched to a gene: 5. CDR3 nucleotides: TGTGCCAGCAGTGTTTCGGGACAGGGGAACACTGAAGCTTTCTTT. Its translation is CASSVSGQGNTEAFF.

In its sample, this clonotype was seen many times. CDR3 DNA: TGTGCCAGCAGTCCTGTGACATTAATGGGGACTGAAGCTTTCTTT. Protein product: CASSPVTLMGTEAFF. V and J are TRBV6-1 and TRBJ1-1; the D is unclear. The CDR3 runs 15 residues. The germline CDR1 and CDR2 sequences are MNHNS and SASEGT. The V end was cut by 5 bases, the J end by 5 bases, with 18 bases between.

This clonotype was observed many times. CDR3 nucleotide sequence: TGTGCCAGCAGCCTGCGACCGCCGGTCTACTACGAGCAGTACTTC. Amino acids: CASSLRPPVYYEQYF. V usage is TRBV6-2 or TRBV6-3 and J usage is TRBJ2-7; no reliable D call. Trimming took off 6 bases at V and 3 bases at J, with 18 bases between the two ends. From germline, CDR1 is MNHEY and CDR2 SVGEGT. CDR3 length: 15 amino acids.

This clonotype was recorded a few times. The gene calls are TRBV7-6 and TRBJ2-5; tentatively, D is TRBD2 (5 bases). Germline values: CDR1 SGHVS, CDR2 FNYEAQ. Between the trimmed V and J ends, which lost 4 bases and 3 bases, there was a span of 15 bases. The CDR3 has 15 amino acids. This CDR3 reads CASSSTIAGEETQYF. The DNA for the CDR3 is TGTGCCAGCAGCTCCACCATAGCCGGGGAAGAGACCCAGTACTTC.

The chain is built from TRBV28 and TRBJ2-5, with TRBD1 matching over 8 bases. Trimming removed 8 bases from V and 7 bases from J; junction bases left unmatched: 12. Germline assignment: CDR1 MDHEN and CDR2 SYDVKM. The CDR3 runs 14 residues. CDR3 nucleotide sequence: TGTGCCAGCCTTGCCCCGGGACAGGACCGGACCCAGTACTTC. The encoded protein is CASLAPGQDRTQYF.

This clonotype was observed at least ten times. V is TRBV29-1 and J is TRBJ1-1; a weak D match, TRBD1 (5 bases). The CDR3 has 10 amino acids. The V end lost 6 bases, the J end lost 7 bases, and 9 bases lay between the germline ends. Per germline, CDR1 SQVTM and CDR2 ANQGSEA. Here the CDR3 reads CSVGHREAFF. CDR3 nucleotide sequence: TGCAGCGTCGGACATCGTGAAGCTTTCTTT.

This clonotype turned up a few times. The chain employs TRBV12-3 or TRBV12-4 and TRBJ1-5; 7 nucleotides line up with TRBD1. This CDR3 has 14 amino acids. Losses at the gene ends were 3 bases for V and 5 bases for J; bases not matched to a gene: 4. The CDR3 nucleotides are TGTGCCAGCAGTTTTCCAGGGGGGCATCAGCCCCAGCATTTT. Encoded protein: CASSFPGGHQPQHF.

The sample holds a few counts of this clonotype. Being one base from a much bigger clone, this may be a read error. The V and J genes are TRBV6-1 and TRBJ2-5, with D maybe TRBD2 (6 bases). The CDR3 covers 15 residues. CDR1 MNHNS and CDR2 SASEGT come from the germline V gene. CDR3: CASSEVSGEQETKYF. CDR3 bases: TGTGCCAGCAGTGAAGTTTCGGGGGAACAAGAGACCAAGTACTTC.

This clonotype was found many times. The chain links TRBV20-1 to TRBJ2-7, with D possibly being TRBD1 or TRBD2 (6 bases each). The CDR3 contains 15 residues. From germline, CDR1 is DFQATT and CDR2 SNEGSKA (reference sequence). V was clipped by 0 bases and J by 4 bases, with 16 bases between them. In DNA, the CDR3 is TGCAGTGCTAGAGACCCTACTGGGGGGCTGTACGAGCAGTACTTC. Its protein is CSARDPTGGLYEQYF.

There are many counts of this clonotype. The chain links TRBV6-5 to TRBJ1-1; D not certain. In germline, CDR1 is MNHEY, CDR2 SVGAGI. This CDR3 spans 12 amino acids. V dropped 6 bases and J dropped 3 bases, with 8 bases sitting between them. The CDR3 DNA follows: TGTGCCAGCAGCTATGGCCACACTGAAGCTTTCTTT. Protein product: CASSYGHTEAFF.

This clonotype was counted at least ten times. V usage is TRBV6-1 and J usage is TRBJ1-1; D uncertain. In germline, CDR1 is MNHNS, CDR2 SASEGT. This CDR3 contains 11 residues. V lost 4 bases and J lost 7, with 7 bases in between. The CDR3 DNA reads as TGTGCCAGCAGTGGCGCGTATGAAGCTTTCTTT. This gives the protein CASSGAYEAFF.

This clonotype occurred many times. The chain combines TRBV12-3 or TRBV12-4 with TRBJ2-7; no firm D call. Deletions cut 1 base from V and 4 bases from J, with 5 bases between. The CDR3 has 12 amino acids. The CDR3 here is CASSLDRYEQYF. For the CDR3, the DNA is TGTGCCAGCAGTTTAGATAGGTACGAGCAGTACTTC.

This clonotype has at least ten counts. CDR3 bases: TGTGCCAGCAGCCCCCTCCGCAGGGGCCCACAAAAGGGGGACACTGAAGCTTTCTTT. This gives the protein CASSPLRRGPQKGDTEAFF. The chain joins TRBV11-1 to TRBJ1-1, with a tentative D call TRBD1 (6 bases). Trimming stripped 5 bases from V and 3 bases from J, with 28 bases between. The CDR3 sequence is 19 residues long. Germline values: CDR1 SGHAT, CDR2 FQDESV (reference sequence).

The chain couples TRBV6-5 to TRBJ1-5, with no clear D. The germline V and J ends were trimmed by 2 bases and 1 base, with 9 bases remaining between them. Germline V gene lookup returns CDR1 MNHEY and CDR2 SVGAGI. The CDR3 length is 15 residues. The CDR3 is CASSYNTASNQPQHF. DNA of the CDR3: TGTGCCAGCAGTTACAACACAGCGAGCAATCAGCCCCAGCATTTT.

This clonotype was seen at least ten times. The V gene is TRBV6-2 or TRBV6-3, the J gene TRBJ1-2; possible D gene TRBD1, 6 bases. The CDR3 is made up of 13 amino acids. Trimming took 6 bases from V and 3 from J, leaving 11 bases between them. Germline loops: CDR1 MNHEY, CDR2 SVGEGT. The CDR3 sequence is CASSYRTDYGYTF. The CDR3 DNA follows: TGTGCCAGCAGCTATAGGACAGACTATGGCTACACCTTC.

This clonotype was seen many times. This chain links TRBV6-1 with TRBJ1-3; no clear D. CDR1 MNHNS and CDR2 SASEGT come from the germline V gene. With 2 bases removed from V and 1 base from J, the gap between germline ends came to 3 bases. The CDR3 is made up of 13 amino acids. CDR3 loop: CASSELSGNTIYF. The CDR3 DNA is TGTGCCAGCAGTGAACTGTCTGGAAACACCATATATTTT.

The rearrangement links TRBV6-1 to TRBJ1-2; D uncertain. V dropped 4 bases and J dropped 6 bases, with 12 bases sitting between them. The CDR3 sequence is 13 residues long. Germline V gene sequence: CDR1 MNHNS, CDR2 SASEGT. CDR3 nucleotide sequence: TGTGCCAGCAGTGGCGCTACCGGGGATGGCTACACCTTC. This codes for CASSGATGDGYTF.